This is a list of T cell receptor beta chains from one sample in a study of human T cells and chemical hapten exposure. MiXCR, run by TCRdb on the RACE reads, gives a single entry per CDR3 protein. The repertoire holds under 50,000 distinct CDR3 sequences, with 7.6% as singletons. The source material was whole blood, sampled in connection with sensitization to the hapten diphenylcyclopropenone (DPC). These receptors all come from a woman aged 45 to 65 with alopecia areata. Some clones in this sample may be carry-over from other donors' samples. Each CDR3 is given without its conserved first and last residue.

J: TRBJ2-5; V: TRBV7-9; CDR3: ASRPLAGGLGETQY
J: TRBJ2-3; V: TRBV24-1; CDR3: ATSDRAGITDTQY
J: TRBJ1-1; V: TRBV12-3/TRBV12-4; CDR3: ASVRAATEAF
J: TRBJ2-5; V: TRBV6-2/TRBV6-3; CDR3: ASILAGARQETQY
J: TRBJ2-7; V: TRBV7-2; CDR3: ASSPGLARGRSEQY
J: TRBJ1-2; V: TRBV24-1; CDR3: ATSDTDRGDGGYT
J: TRBJ2-2; V: TRBV7-2; CDR3: ASSLGRTTGELF
J: TRBJ1-3; V: TRBV7-9; CDR3: ASSFPGEDATGNTIY
J: TRBJ2-6; V: TRBV9; CDR3: ASSPWTGRTTGANVLT
J: TRBJ1-4; V: TRBV12-3/TRBV12-4; CDR3: ASSPTGFEKLF
J: TRBJ2-2; V: TRBV3-1; CDR3: ASSPTGLPGDGELF
J: TRBJ1-2; V: TRBV6-2/TRBV6-3; CDR3: ASSPGGRRYGYT
J: TRBJ2-2; V: TRBV6-5; CDR3: ASSYGTATGELF
J: TRBJ2-1; V: TRBV6-5; CDR3: ASNGGGRAEQF
J: TRBJ1-1; V: TRBV27; CDR3: ASRLTGNVGEAF
J: TRBJ1-1; V: TRBV27; CDR3: ASSEGAGNTEAF
J: TRBJ1-2; V: TRBV4-2; CDR3: ASSQEGRTNYGYT
J: TRBJ1-1; V: TRBV9; CDR3: ASSVGGSTEAF
J: TRBJ1-3; V: TRBV11-3; CDR3: ASSLVEETSGNTIY
J: TRBJ1-1; V: TRBV7-9; CDR3: ASSSQWRGRTEAF
J: TRBJ2-3; V: TRBV6-5; CDR3: ASRTGVDTQY
J: TRBJ2-3; V: TRBV3-1; CDR3: ASSQAGGPTDTQY
J: TRBJ1-4; V: TRBV28; CDR3: ASWGAGDEKLF
J: TRBJ2-7; V: TRBV3-1; CDR3: ASSQGGTSTGEQY
J: TRBJ2-7; V: TRBV27; CDR3: ASSYGHPNYEQY
J: TRBJ2-5; V: TRBV7-3; CDR3: ASSFRARETQY
J: TRBJ2-5; V: TRBV4-1; CDR3: ASSLWAGQETQY
J: TRBJ2-3; V: TRBV3-1; CDR3: ASSPDRSTDTQY
J: TRBJ1-2; V: TRBV20-1; CDR3: SARHPGTYGYT
J: TRBJ2-2; V: TRBV10-3; CDR3: AISDDWRMAAGELF
J: TRBJ1-3; V: TRBV12-3/TRBV12-4; CDR3: ASSFYQGGNTIY
J: TRBJ2-3; V: TRBV6-6; CDR3: ASSHTLAGVRTDTQY
J: TRBJ2-3; V: TRBV6-6; CDR3: ASSLSGGRTDTQY
J: TRBJ2-3; V: TRBV7-2; CDR3: ASSSQGGTDTQY
J: TRBJ1-1; V: TRBV29-1; CDR3: SVRETANTEAF
J: TRBJ2-7; V: TRBV27; CDR3: ASSKTGGEDYEQY
J: TRBJ2-6; V: TRBV7-2; CDR3: ASSQRGVRLSGANVLT
J: TRBJ2-3; V: TRBV6-2/TRBV6-3; CDR3: ASSLSSAVTQY
J: TRBJ1-1; V: TRBV24-1; CDR3: ATTRGQGAEAF
J: TRBJ1-1; V: TRBV6-2/TRBV6-3; CDR3: ASSPAGSGLNTEAF
J: TRBJ2-3; V: TRBV24-1; CDR3: ATSDLLRTSGVTDTQY
J: TRBJ2-1; V: TRBV7-8; CDR3: ASTTGLAGVVSYNEQF
J: TRBJ1-3; V: TRBV3-1; CDR3: ASSPAPGVSGNTIY